The T cell receptor beta chain described here comes from a study of Graves' ophthalmopathy and Graves' hyperthyroidism. About the study: Peripheral blood sampling occurred at initial diagnosis, before any treatment.

Germline CDR1 reads SGHTA; CDR2 reads FQGNSA. Between the trimmed V and J ends, which lost 2 bases and 7 bases, there was a span of 11 bases. The CDR3 length is 13 residues. At least ten counts were recorded for this clonotype. Its antigen is not known. The authors amplified TCR beta CDR3 regions, and they did so from RNA transcripts for repertoire sequencing. The first round was an RT-PCR with HTBI primers, and the second round was a multiplex PCR. TCRdb itself ran the multiplex PCR reads through MiXCR, one entry per CDR3 protein. Among approximately 330,000 distinct CDR3 sequences listed, roughly 17% were seen once. Study-wide points: The majority of expanded thyroid clonotypes above 0.001 frequency also occurred in blood. Researchers report that a 13-signature model separated ophthalmopathy from stable hyperthyroidism, posting about 87% sensitivity and roughly 80% specificity.

Exclusion applied to patients with other autoimmune diseases, uncontrolled infections, pregnancy or lactation. The V gene is TRBV7-2, the J gene TRBJ1-2; D may be TRBD1 (5 bases). The sequenced sample was peripheral blood. The TCR was taken from an adult man with Graves' ophthalmopathy. The CDR3 is CASSLWGSSGYTF. Written as DNA, the CDR3 is TGTGCCAGCAGCTTATGGGGGTCTAGTGGCTACACCTTC.